A selection of T cell receptor beta chains follows, all from one sample in a study of blood T cells in healthy people across ages. TCRdb independently ran MiXCR on the 5' RACE reads; one entry per CDR3 protein. There are roughly 700,000 distinct CDR3 sequences in the sample; more than 40% occur only once, and 30% to 40% lies in the top ten. The sequenced material came from blood. These receptor sequences come from a woman aged 55-70 years in good health. Each CDR3 is given with its conserved first and last residue. Each record gives: clone size, J gene, D gene, V gene, CDR3 DNA, CDR3 protein. The D gene is left open where the match is weak. Expanded clones get a size class; other rows say once, few or many, or leave the size out.

size: .
J: TRBJ2-4
D: TRBD1
V: TRBV20-1
DNA: TGCAGTGCTAGAACAGGGGAACTAGCCAAAAACATTCAGTACTTC
CDR3: CSARTGELAKNIQYF

size: .
J: TRBJ1-6
D: TRBD1
V: TRBV5-5
DNA: TGTGCCAGCGGCTTTAAAACAGGGGGGTTTTCACCCCTCCACTTT
CDR3: CASGFKTGGFSPLHF

size: .
J: TRBJ2-7
D: TRBD2
V: TRBV6-2/TRBV6-3
DNA: TGTGCCAGCACTCTAGCGGTGGCCGACTCCTACGAGCAGTACTTC
CDR3: CASTLAVADSYEQYF

size: few
J: TRBJ1-1
D: TRBD1
V: TRBV4-3
DNA: TGCGCCAGCAGCCATCCCCAGGGGGGGCGGAACACTGAAGCTTTCTTT
CDR3: CASSHPQGGRNTEAFF

size: .
J: TRBJ2-1
D: TRBD2
V: TRBV4-3
DNA: TGCGCCAGCAGCCAAGAGACTAGCGGGAGTGAGCAGTTCTTC
CDR3: CASSQETSGSEQFF

size: .
J: TRBJ2-7
D: .
V: TRBV20-1
DNA: TGCAGTGCTCGAGGGACTCATCCCTACGAGCAGTACTTC
CDR3: CSARGTHPYEQYF

size: .
J: TRBJ1-6
D: .
V: TRBV20-1
DNA: TGCAGTGCTAGAGATGAAAAGGGCAGGTCACCCCTCCACTTT
CDR3: CSARDEKGRSPLHF

size: few
J: TRBJ2-3
D: .
V: TRBV29-1
DNA: TGCAGCGTCGGCCTCCGACAAGATACGCAGTATTTT
CDR3: CSVGLRQDTQYF

size: .
J: TRBJ2-3
D: .
V: TRBV24-1
DNA: TGTGCCACCAGTGATCCAAGGGACCCCACAGATACGCAGTATTTT
CDR3: CATSDPRDPTDTQYF

size: .
J: TRBJ2-1
D: TRBD2
V: TRBV20-1
DNA: TGCAGTGCCAGCATAGCGGGCTCCTACAATGAGCAGTTCTTC
CDR3: CSASIAGSYNEQFF

size: .
J: TRBJ1-2
D: .
V: TRBV5-1
DNA: TGCGCCAGCAGCTTAGGGGTTGACGGCTACACCTTC
CDR3: CASSLGVDGYTF

size: .
J: TRBJ1-2
D: TRBD1
V: TRBV25-1
DNA: TGTGCCAGCAGTGACACGTCTACAGGGGAGAGCTATGGCTACACCTTC
CDR3: CASSDTSTGESYGYTF

size: .
J: TRBJ1-1
D: TRBD1
V: TRBV7-8
DNA: TGTGCCAGCAGCTCAGCCGGACAGGGGGACACTGAAGCTTTCTTT
CDR3: CASSSAGQGDTEAFF

size: many
J: TRBJ2-1
D: TRBD2
V: TRBV7-9
DNA: TGTGCCAGCAGCTTAGTGGGTCAGCGGGGGGATGAGCAGTTCTTC
CDR3: CASSLVGQRGDEQFF

size: .
J: TRBJ2-5
D: .
V: TRBV29-1
DNA: TGCAGCGTTGATGGGAGGAAATACCAAGAGACCCAGTACTTC
CDR3: CSVDGRKYQETQYF

size: few
J: TRBJ2-3
D: TRBD2
V: TRBV20-1
DNA: TGCAGTGAAAGACTAGCGGGAGGTTCCACAGATACGCAGTATTTT
CDR3: CSERLAGGSTDTQYF

size: few
J: TRBJ2-5
D: TRBD2
V: TRBV24-1
DNA: TGTGCCACCAGCCCTAGCGGGAGTGAGACCCAGTACTTC
CDR3: CATSPSGSETQYF

size: .
J: TRBJ2-3
D: TRBD1
V: TRBV28
DNA: TGTGCCAGCAGTTCTCTAGGACAGGTACAGTATTTT
CDR3: CASSSLGQVQYF

size: .
J: TRBJ2-1
D: .
V: TRBV7-2
DNA: TGTGCCAGCAAAGGGGGTAGTTCGTCAAATGAGCAGTTATTC
CDR3: CASKGGSSSNEQLF

size: .
J: TRBJ2-5
D: TRBD1
V: TRBV28
DNA: TGTGCCAGCAGTTTGGACAGGTTCTTTAACCAAGAGACCCAGTACTTC
CDR3: CASSLDRFFNQETQYF

size: .
J: TRBJ2-5
D: .
V: TRBV28
DNA: TGTGCCAGCAGTTGGGGGAACTACCAAGAGACCCAGTACTTC
CDR3: CASSWGNYQETQYF

size: .
J: TRBJ2-3
D: .
V: TRBV6-6
DNA: TGTGCCAGCAGAAAACAGGGTTTCGGCACAGATACGCAGTATTTT
CDR3: CASRKQGFGTDTQYF

size: .
J: TRBJ1-1
D: .
V: TRBV5-1
DNA: TGTGCCAGCAGTTACGGTGGGAACACTGAAGCTTTCTTT
CDR3: CASSYGGNTEAFF